This T cell receptor beta chain was observed in a study of immune evolution from preneoplasia to lung adenocarcinoma. The V gene lost 5 bases and the J gene lost 7 bases, with 9 bases spanning the gap. This CDR3 region has 13 residues. Germline V gene sequence: CDR1 PRHDT, CDR2 FYEKMQ (reference sequence). Generated by immunoSEQ multiplex PCR, the TCRdb table keeps only in-frame clones and is missing some. The table records around 7,400 clones, roughly three quarters of them present only once. This sequence joins TRBV13 and TRBJ1-6; D is undetermined. The sequencing sample was made of FFPE minimally invasive lung adenocarcinoma tissue. This clonotype originated in a person between 70 and 80 years old with lung adenocarcinoma. CDR3 in amino acids: CASSPDQNSPLHF. CDR3 DNA sequence: TGTGCCAGCAGCCCAGATCAGAATTCACCCCTCCACTTT.